This TCR beta chain appears in the sequencing data of a study of T cell responses to AZD1222 COVID-19 vaccine. The V gene's germline CDR1 is SGHRS and CDR2 YFSETQ. This CDR3 has 16 residues. V gave up 0 bases and J gave up 3 bases; unmatched junction bases: 3. Here immunoSEQ multiplex PCR was the method, and the copy in TCRdb shows in-frame clones only, minus some. The sample carries about 140,000 clones, 88% recorded once. Worth noting for this clone: The antigen remains undetermined.

General study findings and limits: Across spike, vaccine-associated CD4 TCRs were found, dominant at 160-218 and 743-854. In the spike-specific TCR repertoire, nearly half reportedly target unmutated variant regions. The donor cohort was predominantly white British with a female majority, and clonal diversity may have been underestimated. Repertoire sampling was restricted to post-peak T cell response timepoints.

Here the sequenced sample was peripheral blood, taken 28 days after the second AZD1222 dose. This TCR was recovered from an adult who received the AZD1222 COVID-19 vaccine. The V call is TRBV5-1, the J call TRBJ1-6; 7 bases agree with TRBD1. CDR3 bases: TGCGCCAGCAGCTTGGTGGGACAGTACTATAATTCACCCCTCCACTTT. Encoded protein: CASSLVGQYYNSPLHF.